What follows are 10 T cell receptor beta chains derived from one specimen sequenced in a study of blood T cell repertoires in COVID-19. Produced via immunoSEQ multiplex PCR; TCRdb's table is partial and in-frame only. Of under 300,000 clones listed, about 81% are singletons. The sequencing sample was made of peripheral blood. These receptors all stem from a human donor with COVID-19, enrolled during active disease. The donor label of this sample is uncertain.

The rearrangement links TRBV7-2 to TRBJ2-7, with 8 bases lining up with TRBD2. CDR3 length equals 14 residues. The ends lost 2 bases at V and 2 bases at J; junction bases unmatched: 2. CDR1 and CDR2 from the germline V gene are SGHTA and FQGNSA. This CDR3 reads CASSLSAGAYEQYF. Here the CDR3 DNA reads TGTGCCAGCAGCTTATCAGCGGGAGCCTACGAGCAGTACTTC.

V and J are TRBV27 and TRBJ2-1, with 14 bases that match TRBD2. J lost 7 bases, V lost 3 bases, and 5 bases had no gene match. This CDR3 is built from 16 residues. The germline gives CDR1 MNHEY, CDR2 SMNVEV (reference sequence). The CDR3 coding sequence is TGTGCCAGCAGTTTTGGTCGGACTAGCGGGAGGAATGAGCAGTTCTTC. Translated: CASSFGRTSGRNEQFF.

This chain links TRBV10-3 with TRBJ2-3; 13 bases line up with TRBD2. There are 19 residues in the CDR3. Trimming took 6 bases from V and 3 from J; bases not matched to a gene: 15. In germline, CDR1 is ENHRY, CDR2 SYGVKD. CDR3 DNA: TGTGCCATCAGCGAAGGACTAGCGGGAGTTCCGGGTAGTACAGATACGCAGTATTTT. It translates to CAISEGLAGVPGSTDTQYF.

This chain links TRBV19 with TRBJ2-2; TRBD2 matches 7 bases. CDR3 size: 13 residues. V lost 10 bases and J lost 6; bases outside the gene matches: 8. Germline values: CDR1 LNHDA, CDR2 SQIVND (reference sequence). The CDR3 DNA reads as TGTGCCACCGACCTGGGAGGGCCCGGGGAGCTGTTTTTT. This codes for CATDLGGPGELFF. Drawing the rest from reference TRBV19 and TRBJ2-2, the complete variable domain is DGGITQSPKYLFRKEGQNVTLSCEQNLNHDAMYWYRQDPGQGLRLIYYSQIVNDFQKGDIAEGYSVSREKKESFPLTVTSAQKNPTAFYLCATDLGGPGELFFGEGSRLTVL.

V and J are TRBV4-3 and TRBJ2-3; D may be TRBD1 (6 bases). The CDR3 contains 18 residues. The V gene lost 0 bases and the J gene lost 2 bases, with 18 bases spanning the gap. From germline, CDR1 is LGHNA and CDR2 YSLEER. The CDR3 sequence is CASSQDTGFYSPTDTQYF. CDR3 coding DNA: TGCGCCAGCAGCCAAGACACAGGGTTCTATAGCCCCACAGATACGCAGTATTTT.

The gene calls are TRBV11-3 and TRBJ1-1; TRBD1 aligns across 9 bases. Germline values: CDR1 SGHNT, CDR2 YENEEA. CDR3 length equals 17 residues. V shed 6 bases and J 6 bases; nucleotides not matched to a gene: 17. CDR3 region: CASSSSGTGSYLSEAFF. The CDR3 DNA is TGTGCCAGCAGTTCGTCCGGGACAGGGAGTTATTTGTCTGAAGCTTTCTTT.

The chain is built from TRBV4-2 and TRBJ1-1; 8 bases line up with TRBD1. This CDR3 contains 13 residues. After removal of 4 bases from V and 6 bases from J, the junction contained 4 bases not matched to a gene. Germline V CDR1 and CDR2: LGHNA, YNFKEQ. The CDR3 DNA sequence: TGTGCCAGCAGCCCGGACAGGGTTTCTGAAGCTTTCTTT. Translated, it gives CASSPDRVSEAFF.

The chain carries TRBV19 and TRBJ2-4, with D tentatively TRBD1 (6 bases). CDR1 LNHDA and CDR2 SQIVND come from the germline V gene (reference sequence). The ends were cut back, 1 base at V and 7 bases at J, with 17 bases in the middle. This CDR3 spans 16 amino acids. CDR3 sequence (DNA): TGTGCCAGTAGTATAGGGAAGGACAGATTAGGGAACATTCAGTACTTC. Its protein product is CASSIGKDRLGNIQYF.

This chain connects TRBV5-1 to TRBJ2-3; 7 bases fit TRBD2. This CDR3 spans 16 amino acids. Germline CDR1 SGHRS, CDR2 YFSETQ. V lost 0 bases, J lost 0 bases, and 4 bases stayed unmatched. CDR3 sequence reads: CASSLVLAESTDTQYF. The CDR3 DNA sequence: TGCGCCAGCAGCTTGGTGCTAGCGGAAAGCACAGATACGCAGTATTTT.

The chain is built from TRBV19 and TRBJ2-3; 7 nucleotides align to TRBD2. CDR1 is LNHDA, CDR2 SQIVND, per germline (reference sequence). The ends lost 5 bases at V and 2 bases at J; junction bases unmatched: 7. The CDR3 runs 15 residues. The CDR3 spells CASSPGGRVTDTQYF. The DNA for the CDR3 is TGTGCCAGTAGTCCCGGGGGGAGGGTCACAGATACGCAGTATTTT.